The 25 T cell receptor beta chains reported below all come from one sample, sequenced in a study of blood T cell repertoires in COVID-19. Generated by immunoSEQ multiplex PCR, the TCRdb table keeps only in-frame clones and is missing some. The profile covers hundreds of thousands of clones, with approximately 84% appearing a single time and 2.5% to 3.5% taken by the ten largest. Sequencing was carried out using PBMCs or T cells enriched from blood (not recorded which). Every receptor here comes from a woman in her 30s who had recovered from COVID-19.

V and J are TRBV2 and TRBJ1-6, with D maybe TRBD1 (5 bases). V was clipped by 4 bases and J by 10 bases, with 14 bases between them. Germline lookup yields CDR1 SNHLY and CDR2 FYNNEI. This CDR3 contains 14 residues. The CDR3 loop is CASSVDSGESPLHF. CDR3 nucleotides: TGTGCCAGCAGTGTTGACAGCGGGGAATCACCCCTCCACTTT.

This clone was seen a handful of times. Its ends do not fully match the called genes, so a read error is possible. The chain is built from TRBV5-1 and TRBJ2-2, with a possible D match to TRBD2 (6 bases). Looked up from germline, CDR1 is SGHRS and CDR2 is YFSETQ. The CDR3 spans 15 residues. The CDR3 nucleotides read TGCGCCAGCAGATTGGAGGGGTATGGTACCGGGGAGCTGTTTTTT. Protein product: CASRLEGYGTGELFF.

The chain employs TRBV2 and TRBJ2-7, with no clear D. The V gene's germline CDR1 is SNHLY and CDR2 FYNNEI. V lost 5 bases, J lost 0 bases, and 11 bases lay in between. The CDR3 sequence is 14 residues long. The CDR3 nucleotides are TGTGCCAGCAGTCCGCTAGGCCTCTCCTACGAGCAGTACTTC. Residues: CASSPLGLSYEQYF.

The J gene is TRBJ2-7, the V gene TRBV5-1, with 10 bases that match TRBD1. The CDR3 loop spans 14 amino acids. The trim removed 4 bases at V and 2 bases at J, leaving 3 bases unmatched. Germline loops: CDR1 SGHRS, CDR2 YFSETQ. In nucleotides, the CDR3 is TGCGCCAGCAGCGAGGGGACAGGGGCCTACGAGCAGTACTTC. Encoded protein: CASSEGTGAYEQYF.

The rearrangement links TRBV6-5 to TRBJ1-2; 8 nucleotides line up with TRBD1. Germline CDR1 MNHEY, CDR2 SVGAGI. The CDR3 runs 12 residues. The ends lost 6 bases at V and 4 bases at J; junction bases unmatched: 1. CDR3 in amino acids: CASRTGVYGYTF. CDR3 nucleotides: TGTGCCAGCAGGACAGGGGTCTATGGCTACACCTTC.

The DNA for the CDR3 is TGCGCCAGCAGCTGGCTAGGAACCTACGAGCAGTACTTC. Its protein is CASSWLGTYEQYF. The rearrangement uses TRBV5-1 and TRBJ2-7, with D uncertain. V was cut by 3 bases and J by 2 bases, with 9 bases left in between. Germline CDR1 and CDR2: SGHRS and YFSETQ. The CDR3 is made up of 13 amino acids.

The chain is built from TRBV4-1 and TRBJ2-3; no clear D. Germline V gene data show CDR1 as MGHRA and CDR2 as YSYEKL. The CDR3 consists of 16 residues. V lost 0 bases, J lost 0 bases, and 10 bases lay in between. CDR3 region: CASSQDRSASTDTQYF. CDR3 in DNA: TGCGCCAGCAGCCAAGATCGGAGCGCTAGCACAGATACGCAGTATTTT.

A note on this clone: Additional DNA sequences in this sample encode the identical CDR3. This rearrangement joins TRBV11-2 to TRBJ2-7; the match to TRBD2 covers 7 bases. The CDR3 is made up of 14 amino acids. J gave up 4 bases and V 5 bases, and 8 bases lay outside the gene matches. CDR1 and CDR2 from the germline V gene are SGHAT and FQNNGV. The CDR3 DNA sequence: TGTGCCAGCAGCCCCGGGACGGGAGGATACGAGCAGTACTTC. Translating it yields CASSPGTGGYEQYF.

This clone was found once. This chain links TRBV24-1 with TRBJ2-5; 8 bases are shared with TRBD1. The CDR3 spans 16 residues. Trimming at V came to 2 bases and at J to 5 bases, leaving 9 bases not matched to a gene. Germline CDR1 and CDR2: KGHDR and SFDVKD. The CDR3 bases are TGTGCCACCAGTGATTCTTCGGCAGGGGGCCTGGAGACCCAGTACTTC. It specifies CATSDSSAGGLETQYF.

This rearrangement joins TRBV18 to TRBJ1-2, with 10 bases identical to TRBD1. With V trimmed by 5 bases and J by 7 bases, 7 bases remained unmatched. Germline lookup yields CDR1 KGHSH and CDR2 LQKENI. This CDR3 region has 14 residues. CDR3 DNA: TGTGCCAGCTCATTACCAGACAGGGGGCCTGGCTACACCTTC. Encoded protein: CASSLPDRGPGYTF.

The chain links TRBV2 to TRBJ2-1; 13 bases map to TRBD2. Trimming cost V 3 bases and J 7 bases; bases outside gene matches: 9. The CDR3 is made up of 17 amino acids. Germline values: CDR1 SNHLY, CDR2 FYNNEI. The CDR3 region has the DNA TGTGCCAGCAGTGACACTGGACTAGCGGGAGACATAAATGAGCAGTTCTTC. Translated, it gives CASSDTGLAGDINEQFF.

The chain joins TRBV7-9 to TRBJ1-2, with D perhaps matching TRBD1 (5 bases). V was pared by 5 bases and J by 6 bases, with 13 bases between. The CDR3 extends over 13 amino acids. Germline V CDR1 and CDR2: SEHNR, FQNEAQ (reference sequence). The CDR3 region is CASSPDNANGYTF. As DNA, the CDR3 is TGTGCCAGCAGCCCGGACAACGCAAATGGCTACACCTTC.

The V call is TRBV6-5, the J call TRBJ2-5, with 9 nucleotides matching TRBD2. The germline gives CDR1 MNHEY, CDR2 SVGAGI. The CDR3 extends over 16 amino acids. V lost 0 bases and J lost 2; bases outside the gene matches: 4. The CDR3 DNA reads as TGTGCCAGCAGTTACTCGCAGCGGGGGGCGCAAGAGACCCAGTACTTC. Translating it yields CASSYSQRGAQETQYF.

J is TRBJ2-1 and V is TRBV19; 11 bases are a match to TRBD2. The CDR3 extends over 15 amino acids. Per the germline V gene, CDR1 is LNHDA and CDR2 is SQIVND (reference sequence). V was pared by 7 bases and J by 6 bases, with 8 bases of the junction left unmatched. DNA of the CDR3: TGTGCCAGTACCTCAACTAGCGGGAGCCGCAATGAGCAGTTCTTC. This gives the protein CASTSTSGSRNEQFF.

This clone has only a few counts. The chain couples TRBV10-1 to TRBJ2-1; TRBD2 agrees at 7 bases. This CDR3 contains 15 residues. From germline, CDR1 is WNHNN and CDR2 SYGVQD (reference sequence). V lost 3 bases, J lost 3 bases, and 5 bases stayed unmatched. The CDR3 DNA reads as TGCGCCAGCAGTGAAGAGGGACTACACTACAATGAGCAGTTCTTC. Protein product: CASSEEGLHYNEQFF.

J is TRBJ2-1 and V is TRBV5-1, with D perhaps matching TRBD2 (5 bases). Germline V gene lookup returns CDR1 SGHRS and CDR2 YFSETQ. The V and J ends lost 0 bases and 9 bases respectively, with 16 bases between them. This CDR3 contains 15 residues. CDR3 DNA sequence: TGCGCCAGCAGCTTGGCCTCCAATAGCGTCGGTGAGCAGTTCTTC. Its protein is CASSLASNSVGEQFF.

The chain recombines TRBV13 with TRBJ2-3, with D possibly being TRBD1 (6 bases). The V gene's germline CDR1 is PRHDT and CDR2 FYEKMQ (reference sequence). The CDR3 contains 17 residues. V was clipped by 5 bases and J by 2 bases, with 20 bases between them. DNA of the CDR3: TGTGCCAGCAGCCGGTCCCAGGAGAGGACAGCCACAGATACGCAGTATTTT. Protein product: CASSRSQERTATDTQYF.

The V and J genes are TRBV3-1 (or the pseudogene TRBV3-2) and TRBJ1-1, with no clear D. The germline gives CDR1 LGHDT, CDR2 YNNKEL (reference sequence). The germline V and J ends were trimmed by 4 bases and 2 bases, with 17 bases remaining between them. CDR3 length: 16 residues. As DNA, the CDR3 is TGTGCCAGCAGCCCTGGGGAGCGAAACCTAAACACTGAAGCTTTCTTT. Translating it yields CASSPGERNLNTEAFF.

This chain connects TRBV27 to TRBJ1-2; D may be TRBD1 (6 bases). This CDR3 has 13 residues. Germline lookup yields CDR1 MNHEY and CDR2 SMNVEV (reference sequence). Trimming shortened V by 3 bases and J by 6 bases, and 11 bases separated the two germline ends. CDR3 region: CASSFWQGHGYTF. In nucleotides, the CDR3 is TGTGCCAGCAGTTTCTGGCAGGGGCATGGCTACACCTTC.

In this sample, this clone turned up a few times. The gene calls are TRBV2 and TRBJ1-6, with D possibly being TRBD1 (5 bases). The CDR3 covers 15 residues. Germline V gives CDR1 SNHLY, CDR2 FYNNEI. Trimming cost V 3 bases and J 8 bases, with 14 bases left between them. The CDR3 reads CASSDSQGSYSPLHF. In DNA, the CDR3 is TGTGCCAGCAGTGACTCGCAGGGTAGCTATTCACCCCTCCACTTT.

As regards this clone: At one boundary the junction diverges from the germline segment, which might be a read error. The chain employs TRBV7-7 and TRBJ2-5, with TRBD2 matching over 11 bases. The germline V gene has CDR1 SSHAT and CDR2 FNYEAQ (reference sequence). This CDR3 comprises 16 residues. The CDR3 here is CASSLAGGPGGETQYF. In DNA form, the CDR3 reads TGTGCTAGCAGCTTAGCGGGAGGGCCCGGCGGAGAGACCCAGTACTTC.

This clone was detected once. The gene calls are TRBV7-2 and TRBJ2-7, with D tentatively TRBD2 (5 bases). Trimming pared 3 bases from V and 2 bases from J, leaving 11 bases between. The CDR3 is 14 amino acids. Germline V gene lookup returns CDR1 SGHTA and CDR2 FQGNSA. The CDR3 DNA is TGTGCCAGCAGCTTCCCCCCCGGGGCCTACGAGCAGTACTTC. It codes for CASSFPPGAYEQYF.

This sequence joins TRBV25-1 and TRBJ1-6; TRBD1 aligns across 7 bases. V lost 1 base and J lost 12; bases outside the gene matches: 6. This CDR3 has 14 amino acids. The germline CDR1 and CDR2 sequences are MGHDK and SYGVNS. For the CDR3, the DNA is TGTGCCAGCAGTGAATTGGCCTACAGGGGACCCCTCCACTTT. This translates into CASSELAYRGPLHF.

The V gene is TRBV5-6, the J gene TRBJ2-3; TRBD2 agrees at 8 bases. Trimming removed 1 base from V and 2 bases from J; junction bases left unmatched: 3. Germline V gene sequence: CDR1 SGHDT, CDR2 YYEEEE. The CDR3 consists of 15 residues. The DNA for the CDR3 is TGTGCCAGCAGCTTGACGGGAGGGTCCACAGATACGCAGTATTTT. Residues: CASSLTGGSTDTQYF.

The chain has TRBV21-1 and TRBJ2-1; TRBD1, the table's D call, was not compared with the DNA. TRBV21-1 is described as a pseudogene. The CDR3 is made up of 16 amino acids. For the CDR3, the DNA is TGTGCCAGCAGCAAAGTATACAGGGAATTTGGCAATGAGCAGTTCTTC. This codes for CASSKVYREFGNEQFF.